The clone carrying this T cell receptor (beta chain) turned up a few times. As yet, its antigen is unknown. The CDR3 is made up of 13 amino acids. V lost 2 bases and J lost 1, with 5 bases in between. CDR1 MNHEY and CDR2 SVGAGI come from the germline V gene. The sample belongs to a study of cytomegalovirus exposure and HLA in healthy donors. The study's findings and limits: Analysis performed later found 15,000 or so TCR beta sequences associated with HLA alleles at 0.05 false discovery rate.

The study ran its PCR with 60 Vbeta and 13 Jbeta primers. Method: immunoSEQ multiplex PCR; TCRdb's copy keeps in-frame clones and lacks some. The sample lists approximately 150,000 clones; about 82% were seen once. Sequenced: PBMCs. This clonotype originated in a woman aged 40 to 50 in good health and CMV-seropositive. The chain links TRBV6-5 to TRBJ1-1; D is ambiguous. This CDR3 is CASSYPSNTEAFF. CDR3 bases: TGTGCCAGCAGTTACCCTTCGAACACTGAAGCTTTCTTT.